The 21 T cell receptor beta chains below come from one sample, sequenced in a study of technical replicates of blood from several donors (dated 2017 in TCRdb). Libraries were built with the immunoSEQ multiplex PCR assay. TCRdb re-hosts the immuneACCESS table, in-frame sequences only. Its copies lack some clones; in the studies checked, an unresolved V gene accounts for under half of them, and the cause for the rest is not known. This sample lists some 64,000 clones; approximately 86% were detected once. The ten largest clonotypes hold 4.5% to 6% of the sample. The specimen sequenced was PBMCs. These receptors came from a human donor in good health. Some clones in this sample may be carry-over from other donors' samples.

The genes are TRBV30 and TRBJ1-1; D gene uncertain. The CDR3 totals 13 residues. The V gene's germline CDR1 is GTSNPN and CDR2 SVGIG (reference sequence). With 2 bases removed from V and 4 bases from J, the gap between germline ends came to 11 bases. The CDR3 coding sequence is TGTGCCTGGAGTACGGGGTCGGGCACTGAAGCTTTCTTT. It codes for CAWSTGSGTEAFF. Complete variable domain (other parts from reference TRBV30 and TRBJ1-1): SQTIHQWPATLVQPVGSPLSLECTVEGTSNPNLYWYRQAAGRGLQLLFYSVGIGQISSEVPQNLSASRPQDRQFILSSKKLLLSDSGFYLCAWSTGSGTEAFFGQGTRLTVV.

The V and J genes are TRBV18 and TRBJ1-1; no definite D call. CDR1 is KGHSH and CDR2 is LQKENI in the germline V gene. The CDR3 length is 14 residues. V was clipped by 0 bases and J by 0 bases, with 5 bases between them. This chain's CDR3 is CASSPPRMNTEAFF. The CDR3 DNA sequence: TGTGCCAGCTCACCACCGCGGATGAACACTGAAGCTTTCTTT.

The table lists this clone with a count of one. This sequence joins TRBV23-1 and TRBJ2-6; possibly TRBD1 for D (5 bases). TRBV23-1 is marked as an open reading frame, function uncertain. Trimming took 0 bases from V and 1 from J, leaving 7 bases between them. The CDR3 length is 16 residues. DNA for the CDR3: TGCGCCAGCAGTCAATCGAAGGGGTCTGGGGCCAACGTCCTGACTTTC. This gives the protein CASSQSKGSGANVLTF.

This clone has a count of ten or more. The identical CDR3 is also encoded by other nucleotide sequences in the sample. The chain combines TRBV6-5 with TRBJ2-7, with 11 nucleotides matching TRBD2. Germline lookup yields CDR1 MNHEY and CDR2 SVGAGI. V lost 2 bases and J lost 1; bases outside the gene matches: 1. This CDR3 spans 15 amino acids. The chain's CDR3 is CASSYTSGSSYEQYF. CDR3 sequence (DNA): TGTGCCAGCAGTTACACTAGCGGGAGTTCCTACGAGCAGTACTTC.

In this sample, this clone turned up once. The CDR3 spells CASSPGQGVQPQHF. The CDR3 DNA reads TGTGCCAGCTCTCCGGGACAGGGGGTCCAGCCCCAGCATTTT. The rearrangement links TRBV18 to TRBJ1-5; 11 bases map to TRBD1. CDR3 length: 14 amino acids. CDR1 is KGHSH and CDR2 is LQKENI in the germline V gene. V gave up 6 bases and J gave up 7 bases; unmatched junction bases: 5.

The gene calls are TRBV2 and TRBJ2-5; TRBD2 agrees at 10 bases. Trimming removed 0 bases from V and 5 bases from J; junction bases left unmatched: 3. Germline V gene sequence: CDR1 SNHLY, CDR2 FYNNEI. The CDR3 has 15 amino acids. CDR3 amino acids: CASSEAGTSVETQYF. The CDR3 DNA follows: TGTGCCAGCAGTGAAGCCGGGACTAGCGTGGAGACCCAGTACTTC. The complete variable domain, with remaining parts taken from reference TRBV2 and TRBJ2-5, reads EPEVTQTPSHQVTQMGQEVILRCVPISNHLYFYWYRQILGQKVEFLVSFYNNEISEKSEIFDDQFSVERPDGSNFTLKIRSTKLEDSAMYFCASSEAGTSVETQYFGPGTRLLVL.

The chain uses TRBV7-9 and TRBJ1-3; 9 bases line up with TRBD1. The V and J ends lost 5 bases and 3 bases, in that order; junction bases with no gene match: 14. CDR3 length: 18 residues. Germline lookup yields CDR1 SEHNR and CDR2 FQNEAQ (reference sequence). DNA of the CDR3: TGTGCCAGCAGCGACAGGGGACAGGGCGGGACGGTTGGAAACACCATATATTTT. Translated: CASSDRGQGGTVGNTIYF.

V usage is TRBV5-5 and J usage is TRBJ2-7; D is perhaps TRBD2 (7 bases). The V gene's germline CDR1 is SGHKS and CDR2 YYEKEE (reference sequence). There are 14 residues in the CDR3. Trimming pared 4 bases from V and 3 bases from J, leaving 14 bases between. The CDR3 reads CASSPGGGSYEQYF. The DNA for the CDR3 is TGTGCCAGCAGCCCCGGGGGCGGGAGCTACGAGCAGTACTTC.

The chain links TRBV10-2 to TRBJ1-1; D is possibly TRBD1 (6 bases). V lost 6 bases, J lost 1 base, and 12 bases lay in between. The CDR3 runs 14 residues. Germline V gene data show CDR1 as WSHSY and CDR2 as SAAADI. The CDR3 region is CASSTGNWNTEAFF. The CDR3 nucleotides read TGCGCCAGCAGCACAGGGAACTGGAACACTGAAGCTTTCTTT.

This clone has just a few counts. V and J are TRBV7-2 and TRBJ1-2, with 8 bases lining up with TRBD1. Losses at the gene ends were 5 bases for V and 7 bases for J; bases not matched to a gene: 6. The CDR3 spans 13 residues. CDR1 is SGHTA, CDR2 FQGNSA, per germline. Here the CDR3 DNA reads TGTGCCAGCAGCAACGACAGGGGACGTGGCTACACCTTC. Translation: CASSNDRGRGYTF.

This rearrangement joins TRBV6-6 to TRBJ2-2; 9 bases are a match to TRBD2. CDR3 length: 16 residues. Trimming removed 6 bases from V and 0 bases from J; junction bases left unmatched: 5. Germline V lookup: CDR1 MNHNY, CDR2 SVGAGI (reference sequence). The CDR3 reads CASSKRLAANTGELFF. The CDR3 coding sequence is TGTGCCAGCAGCAAGAGACTAGCGGCGAACACCGGGGAGCTGTTTTTT.

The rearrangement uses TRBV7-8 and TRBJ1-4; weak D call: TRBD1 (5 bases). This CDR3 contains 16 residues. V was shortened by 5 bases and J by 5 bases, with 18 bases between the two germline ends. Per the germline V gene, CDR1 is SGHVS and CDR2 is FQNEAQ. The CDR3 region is CASSTLLGQKNEKLFF. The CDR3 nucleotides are TGTGCCAGCAGCACCCTCTTAGGACAAAAAAATGAAAAACTGTTTTTT.

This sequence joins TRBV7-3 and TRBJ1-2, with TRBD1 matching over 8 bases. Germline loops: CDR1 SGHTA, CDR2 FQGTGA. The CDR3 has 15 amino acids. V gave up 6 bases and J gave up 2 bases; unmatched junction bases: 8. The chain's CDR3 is CASRPTTGGNYGYTF. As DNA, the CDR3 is TGTGCCAGCAGACCAACCACAGGGGGGAACTATGGCTACACCTTC.

The CDR3 DNA reads as TGTGCCAGCAGTTCCTACGACAGCATGAGCGAGCAGTACTTC. Its translation: CASSSYDSMSEQYF. V and J are TRBV27 and TRBJ2-7; TRBD1 is a possible D gene (5 bases). Germline values: CDR1 MNHEY, CDR2 SMNVEV (reference sequence). V was shortened by 4 bases and J by 6 bases, with 16 bases between the two germline ends. The CDR3 spans 14 residues.

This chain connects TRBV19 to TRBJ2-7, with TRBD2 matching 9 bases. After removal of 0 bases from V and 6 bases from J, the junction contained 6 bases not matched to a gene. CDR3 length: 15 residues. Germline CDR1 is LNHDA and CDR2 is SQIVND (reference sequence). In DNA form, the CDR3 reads TGTGCCAGTAGTATAGAGGGCGGGAGGGCCGGCGAGCAGTACTTC. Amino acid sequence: CASSIEGGRAGEQYF.

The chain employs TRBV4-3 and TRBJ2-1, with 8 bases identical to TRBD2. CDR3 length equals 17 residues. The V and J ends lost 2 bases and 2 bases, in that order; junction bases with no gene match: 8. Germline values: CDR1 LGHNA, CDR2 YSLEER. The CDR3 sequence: CASSQSHLAGTYNEQFF. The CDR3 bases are TGCGCCAGCAGCCAAAGCCACTTAGCGGGAACCTACAATGAGCAGTTCTTC.

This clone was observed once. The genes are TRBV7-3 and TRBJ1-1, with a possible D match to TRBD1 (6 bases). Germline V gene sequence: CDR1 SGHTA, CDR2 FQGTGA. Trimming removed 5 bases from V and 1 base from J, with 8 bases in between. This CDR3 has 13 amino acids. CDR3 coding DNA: TGTGCCAGCAGCAGACAGGAGAACACTGAAGCTTTCTTT. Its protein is CASSRQENTEAFF.

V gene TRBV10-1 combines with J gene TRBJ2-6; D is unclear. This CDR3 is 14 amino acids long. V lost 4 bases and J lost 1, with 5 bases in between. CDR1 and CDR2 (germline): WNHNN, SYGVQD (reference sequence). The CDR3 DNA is TGCGCCAGCAGTGTTCCTTCTGGGGCCAACGTCCTGACTTTC. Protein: CASSVPSGANVLTF.

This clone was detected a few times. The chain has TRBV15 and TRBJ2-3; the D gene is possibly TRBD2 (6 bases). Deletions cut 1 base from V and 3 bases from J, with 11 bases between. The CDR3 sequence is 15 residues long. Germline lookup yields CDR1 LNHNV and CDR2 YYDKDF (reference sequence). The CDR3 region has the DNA TGTGCCACCAGCAGAGGGGGGGTGGAGACAGATACGCAGTATTTT. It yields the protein CATSRGGVETDTQYF.

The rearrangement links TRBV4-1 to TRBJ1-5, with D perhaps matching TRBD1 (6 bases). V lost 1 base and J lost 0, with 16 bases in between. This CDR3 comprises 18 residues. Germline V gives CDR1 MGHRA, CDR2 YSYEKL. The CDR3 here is CASSQGTGSSYSNQPQHF. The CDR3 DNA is TGCGCCAGCAGCCAAGGAACAGGGAGCTCTTATAGCAATCAGCCCCAGCATTTT.

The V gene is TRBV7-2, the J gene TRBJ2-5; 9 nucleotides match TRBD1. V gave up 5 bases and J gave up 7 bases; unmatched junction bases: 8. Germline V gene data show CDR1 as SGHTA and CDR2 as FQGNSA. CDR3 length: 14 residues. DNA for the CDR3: TGTGCCAGCAGCCCGGGACAGGGAGTACGGACCCAGTACTTC. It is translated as CASSPGQGVRTQYF.